Below, 10 T cell receptor beta chains from the same sample are listed, as sequenced in a study of immune evolution from preneoplasia to lung adenocarcinoma. Clones were sequenced by immunoSEQ multiplex PCR, and TCRdb holds only the in-frame ones, with some missing. The data show approximately 4,200 clones, 80% to 90% seen once. What was sequenced was FFPE adjacent normal lung tissue. Receptors were obtained from a person aged 70 to 85 with lung adenocarcinoma.

V and J are TRBV13 and TRBJ1-2; D remains unclear. Per germline, CDR1 PRHDT and CDR2 FYEKMQ (reference sequence). Trimming stripped 3 bases from V and 5 bases from J, with 10 bases between. The CDR3 spans 13 residues. The CDR3 loop reads CASSFKGKYGYTF. In DNA form, the CDR3 reads TGTGCCAGCAGCTTTAAGGGAAAGTATGGCTACACCTTC.

This clone was detected once. V and J are TRBV28 and TRBJ2-7; TRBD2 is a possible D gene (5 bases). The germline V gene has CDR1 MDHEN and CDR2 SYDVKM. V dropped 3 bases and J dropped 4 bases, with 7 bases sitting between them. The CDR3 covers 12 residues. The CDR3 region is CASSLERYEQYF. CDR3 DNA: TGTGCCAGCAGTTTGGAGCGGTACGAGCAGTACTTC.

This clone was detected only a few times. The chain is built from TRBV5-8 and TRBJ2-6; perhaps TRBD1 as D (5 bases). V dropped 4 bases and J dropped 4 bases, with 9 bases sitting between them. The germline V gene encodes CDR1 SGHTS and CDR2 YDEGEE. The CDR3 is 14 residues long. CDR3 bases: TGTGCCAGCAGCCAGGGTTGGGGGGCCAACGTCCTGACTTTC. Translation: CASSQGWGANVLTF.

CDR3 DNA: TGTGCCAGCGCCGAGGACAGGGGGCTTTTCCACTTT. It is translated as CASAEDRGLFHF. The rearrangement links TRBV11-2 to TRBJ1-6; TRBD1 matches at 11 bases. Germline V lookup: CDR1 SGHAT, CDR2 FQNNGV. V was pared by 8 bases and J by 17 bases, with 8 bases of the junction left unmatched. The CDR3 is made up of 12 amino acids. The complete variable domain, with remaining parts taken from reference TRBV11-2 and TRBJ1-6, reads EAGVAQSPRYKIIEKRQSVAFWCNPISGHATLYWYQQILGQGPKLLIQFQNNGVVDDSQLPKDRFSAERLKGVDSTLKIQPAKLEDSAVYLCASAEDRGLFHFGNGTRLTVT.

The V gene is TRBV27, the J gene TRBJ2-3, with a tentative D call TRBD1 (5 bases). CDR3 length: 14 residues. Germline CDR1 MNHEY, CDR2 SMNVEV (reference sequence). V shed 6 bases and J shed 0 bases, with 10 bases lying between them. Here the CDR3 DNA reads TGTGCCAGCAGAAGAGACAGTAGCACAGATACGCAGTATTTT. Protein sequence: CASRRDSSTDTQYF.

This clone is a singleton in its sample. The CDR3 loop is CASSVSTGSGRETQYF. The CDR3 coding sequence is TGTGCCAGCAGCGTATCAACAGGGTCAGGGCGCGAGACCCAGTACTTC. The chain has TRBV5-5 and TRBJ2-5, with D possibly TRBD1 on 6 matching bases. Germline V gene lookup returns CDR1 SGHKS and CDR2 YYEKEE (reference sequence). The CDR3 runs to 16 residues. The germline V and J ends were trimmed by 4 bases and 5 bases, with 21 bases remaining between them.

The CDR3 region is CASSEANTNSPLHF. CDR3 nucleotides: TGTGCCAGCAGTGAAGCGAATACGAATTCACCCCTCCACTTT. This sequence joins TRBV2 and TRBJ1-6; D call uncertain. Germline V gives CDR1 SNHLY, CDR2 FYNNEI. Trimming took off 0 bases at V and 7 bases at J, with 7 bases between the two ends. The CDR3 contains 14 residues.

The chain uses TRBV10-2 and TRBJ2-1; tentatively, D is TRBD1 or TRBD2 (5 bases each). This CDR3 is built from 13 residues. Germline CDR1 and CDR2: WSHSY and SAAADI. The ends were cut back, 6 bases at V and 9 bases at J, with 15 bases in the middle. The CDR3 sequence is CASRWGLTSEQFF. The CDR3, as DNA: TGCGCCAGCAGGTGGGGGTTAACCTCTGAGCAGTTCTTC.

For the CDR3, the DNA is TGTGCCAGTAGGATTGGACATACTAACTATGGCTACACCTTC. Translated, it gives CASRIGHTNYGYTF. The rearrangement uses TRBV19 and TRBJ1-2, with D possibly matching TRBD1 (5 bases). The CDR3 runs to 14 residues. Trimming took 6 bases from V and 0 from J, leaving 11 bases between them. The germline V gene encodes CDR1 LNHDA and CDR2 SQIVND (reference sequence). The full variable domain, in which reference TRBV19 and TRBJ1-2 provide the parts outside the CDR3, is DGGITQSPKYLFRKEGQNVTLSCEQNLNHDAMYWYRQDPGQGLRLIYYSQIVNDFQKGDIAEGYSVSREKKESFPLTVTSAQKNPTAFYLCASRIGHTNYGYTFGSGTRLTVV.

J is TRBJ1-1 and V is TRBV7-9, with 8 bases lining up with TRBD1. Germline trimming cut 8 bases from V and 3 bases from J; bases unmatched to any gene: 23. The V gene's germline CDR1 is SEHNR and CDR2 FQNEAQ (reference sequence). CDR3 length equals 19 residues. The CDR3 protein is CASPSLLRRIQGGDTEAFF. DNA for the CDR3: TGTGCCAGCCCCTCCCTCTTAAGACGCATACAGGGGGGCGACACTGAAGCTTTCTTT.